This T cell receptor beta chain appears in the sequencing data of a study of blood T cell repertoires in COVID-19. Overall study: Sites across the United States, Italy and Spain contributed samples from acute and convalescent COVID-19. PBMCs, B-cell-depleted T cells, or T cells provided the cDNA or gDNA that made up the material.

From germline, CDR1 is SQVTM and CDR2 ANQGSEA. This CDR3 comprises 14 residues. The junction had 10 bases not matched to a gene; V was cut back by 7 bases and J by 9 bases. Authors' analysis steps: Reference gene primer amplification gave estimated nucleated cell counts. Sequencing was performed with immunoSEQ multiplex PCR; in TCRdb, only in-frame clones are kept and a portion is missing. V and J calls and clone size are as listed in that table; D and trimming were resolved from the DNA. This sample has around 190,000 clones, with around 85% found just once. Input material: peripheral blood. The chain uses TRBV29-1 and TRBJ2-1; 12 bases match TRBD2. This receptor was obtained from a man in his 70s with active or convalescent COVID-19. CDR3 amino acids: CSAETSGSAVEQFF. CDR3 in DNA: TGCAGCGCCGAGACTAGCGGGAGTGCAGTTGAGCAGTTCTTC.